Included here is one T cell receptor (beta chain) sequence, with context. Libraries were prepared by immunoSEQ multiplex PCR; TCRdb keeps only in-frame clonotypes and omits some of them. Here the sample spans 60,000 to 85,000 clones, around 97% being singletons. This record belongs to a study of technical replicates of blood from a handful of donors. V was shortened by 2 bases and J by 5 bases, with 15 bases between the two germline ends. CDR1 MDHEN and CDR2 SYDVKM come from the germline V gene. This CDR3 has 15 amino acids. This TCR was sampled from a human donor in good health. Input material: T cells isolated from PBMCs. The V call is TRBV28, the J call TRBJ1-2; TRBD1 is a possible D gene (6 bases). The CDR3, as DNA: TGTGCCAGCAGTTTAGCACAGGGCATCCGGTATGGCTACACCTTC. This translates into CASSLAQGIRYGYTF.